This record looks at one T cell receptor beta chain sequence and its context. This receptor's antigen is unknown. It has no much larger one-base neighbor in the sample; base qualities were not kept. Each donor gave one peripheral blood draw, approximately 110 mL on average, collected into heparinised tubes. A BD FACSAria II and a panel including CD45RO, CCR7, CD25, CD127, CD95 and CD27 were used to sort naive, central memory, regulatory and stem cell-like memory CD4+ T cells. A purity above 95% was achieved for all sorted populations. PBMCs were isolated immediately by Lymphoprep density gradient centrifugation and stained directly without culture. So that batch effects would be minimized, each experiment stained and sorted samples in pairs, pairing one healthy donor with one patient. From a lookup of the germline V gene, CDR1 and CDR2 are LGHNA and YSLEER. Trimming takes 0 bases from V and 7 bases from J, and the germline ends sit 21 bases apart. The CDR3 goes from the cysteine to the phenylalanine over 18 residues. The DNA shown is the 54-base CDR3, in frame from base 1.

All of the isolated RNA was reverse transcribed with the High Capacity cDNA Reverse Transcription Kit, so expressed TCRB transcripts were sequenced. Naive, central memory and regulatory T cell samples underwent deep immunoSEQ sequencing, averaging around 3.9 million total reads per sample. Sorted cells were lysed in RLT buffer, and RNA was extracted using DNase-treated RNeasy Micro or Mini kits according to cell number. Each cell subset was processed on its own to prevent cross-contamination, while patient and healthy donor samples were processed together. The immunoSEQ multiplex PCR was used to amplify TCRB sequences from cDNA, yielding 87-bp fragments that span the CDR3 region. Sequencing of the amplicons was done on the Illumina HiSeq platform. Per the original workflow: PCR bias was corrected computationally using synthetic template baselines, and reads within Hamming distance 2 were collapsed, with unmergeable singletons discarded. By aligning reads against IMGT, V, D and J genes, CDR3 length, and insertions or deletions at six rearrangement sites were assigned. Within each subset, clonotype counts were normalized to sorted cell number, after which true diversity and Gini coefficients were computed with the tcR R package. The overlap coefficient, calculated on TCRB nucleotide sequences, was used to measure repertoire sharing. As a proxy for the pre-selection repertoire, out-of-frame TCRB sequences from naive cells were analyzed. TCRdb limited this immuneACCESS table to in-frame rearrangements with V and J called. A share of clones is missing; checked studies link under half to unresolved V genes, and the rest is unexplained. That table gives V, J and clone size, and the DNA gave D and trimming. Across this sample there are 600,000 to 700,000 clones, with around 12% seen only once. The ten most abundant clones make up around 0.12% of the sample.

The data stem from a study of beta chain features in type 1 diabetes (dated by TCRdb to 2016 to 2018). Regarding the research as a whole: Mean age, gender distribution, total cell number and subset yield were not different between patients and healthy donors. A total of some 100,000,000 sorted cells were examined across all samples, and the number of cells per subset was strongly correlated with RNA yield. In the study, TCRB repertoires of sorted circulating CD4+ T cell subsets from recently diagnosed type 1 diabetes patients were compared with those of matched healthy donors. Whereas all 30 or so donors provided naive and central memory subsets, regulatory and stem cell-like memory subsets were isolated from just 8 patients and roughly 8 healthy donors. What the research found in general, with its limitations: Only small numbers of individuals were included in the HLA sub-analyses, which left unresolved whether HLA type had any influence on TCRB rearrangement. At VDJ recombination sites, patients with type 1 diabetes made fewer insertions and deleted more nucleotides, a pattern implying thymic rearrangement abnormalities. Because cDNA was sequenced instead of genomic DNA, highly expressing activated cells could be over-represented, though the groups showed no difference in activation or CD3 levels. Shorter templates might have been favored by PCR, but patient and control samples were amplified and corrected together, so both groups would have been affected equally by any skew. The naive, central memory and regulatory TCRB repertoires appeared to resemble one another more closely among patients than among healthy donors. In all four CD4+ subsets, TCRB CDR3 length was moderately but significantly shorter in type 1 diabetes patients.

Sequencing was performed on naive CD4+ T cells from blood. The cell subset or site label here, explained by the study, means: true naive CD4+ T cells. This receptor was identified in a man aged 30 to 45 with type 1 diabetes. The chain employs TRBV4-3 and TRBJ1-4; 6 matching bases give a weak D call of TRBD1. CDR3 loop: CASSQESVRGASGEKLFF. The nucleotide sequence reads TGCGCCAGCAGCCAAGAGAGCGTAAGGGGGGCGTCAGGTGAAAAACTGTTTTTT.